This T cell receptor (beta chain) was sequenced in a study of beta chain features in type 1 diabetes. On this clone: Its antigen is as yet unknown.

The collection from each donor was one heparinised blood draw averaging approximately 110 mL. The CDR3 has 14 amino acids. Trimming took 4 bases from V and 4 from J, leaving 13 bases between them. Looked up from germline, CDR1 is SNHLY and CDR2 is FYNNEI. Study-wide results and caveats: The study found moderately but significantly shorter TCRB CDR3s in all four CD4+ subsets of Type 1 diabetes patients.

Expressed TCRB transcripts were sequenced because the entire RNA isolate underwent reverse transcription. Mean read depth for naive, central memory and regulatory T cell samples was a few million reads. Assay used: immunoSEQ multiplex PCR; TCRdb lists only in-frame clones, some missing. Among roughly 240,000 clones listed, around an eighth were seen once. V and J are TRBV2 and TRBJ1-2, with a weak D call TRBD1 (5 bases). What was sequenced was naive CD4+ T cells from blood. The sequence was collected from a woman between 35 and 50 years old in good health. The CDR3 DNA reads TGTGCCAGCAGTGGTCAAAGGGGATCCTATGGCTACACCTTC. This codes for CASSGQRGSYGYTF.